This TCR beta chain was found in a study of T cell responses to AZD1222 COVID-19 vaccine. This clone was found once. Antigen: not known. This table comes from immunoSEQ multiplex PCR, and its TCRdb copy is limited to in-frame clones, with some not included. This table has about 110,000 clones, approximately 89% appearing once. Looked up from germline, CDR1 is SGHTA and CDR2 is FQGNSA. CDR3 size: 14 residues. V was clipped by 5 bases and J by 4 bases; unmatched bases: 6. Study-wide results and caveats: Nearly half of the spike-specific TCRs reportedly recognize variant regions that carry no mutations.

The TCR comes from an adult in good health. The sequences come from peripheral blood, collected on day 0 of MenACWY control vaccination. The V and J genes are TRBV7-2 and TRBJ2-7, with TRBD1 identical over 9 bases. The CDR3 DNA reads TGTGCCAGCAGCGTTTCCGGGACAGGGTACGAGCAGTACTTC. This gives the protein CASSVSGTGYEQYF.